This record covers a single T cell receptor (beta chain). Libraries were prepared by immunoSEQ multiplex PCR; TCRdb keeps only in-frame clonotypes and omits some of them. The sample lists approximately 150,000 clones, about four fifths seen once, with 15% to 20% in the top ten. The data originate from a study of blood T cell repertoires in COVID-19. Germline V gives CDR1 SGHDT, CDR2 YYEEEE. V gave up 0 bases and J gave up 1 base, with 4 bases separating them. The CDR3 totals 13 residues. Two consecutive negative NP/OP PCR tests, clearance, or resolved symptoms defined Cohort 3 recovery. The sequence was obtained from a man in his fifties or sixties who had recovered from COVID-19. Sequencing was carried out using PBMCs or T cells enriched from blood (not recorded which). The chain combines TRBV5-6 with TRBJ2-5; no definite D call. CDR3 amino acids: CASSLVSQETQYF. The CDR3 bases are TGTGCCAGCAGCTTGGTCAGCCAAGAGACCCAGTACTTC. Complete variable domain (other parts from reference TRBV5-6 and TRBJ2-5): DAGVTQSPTHLIKTRGQQVTLRCSPKSGHDTVSWYQQALGQGPQFIFQYYEEEERQRGNFPDRFSGHQFPNYSSELNVNALLLGDSALYLCASSLVSQETQYFGPGTRLLVL.